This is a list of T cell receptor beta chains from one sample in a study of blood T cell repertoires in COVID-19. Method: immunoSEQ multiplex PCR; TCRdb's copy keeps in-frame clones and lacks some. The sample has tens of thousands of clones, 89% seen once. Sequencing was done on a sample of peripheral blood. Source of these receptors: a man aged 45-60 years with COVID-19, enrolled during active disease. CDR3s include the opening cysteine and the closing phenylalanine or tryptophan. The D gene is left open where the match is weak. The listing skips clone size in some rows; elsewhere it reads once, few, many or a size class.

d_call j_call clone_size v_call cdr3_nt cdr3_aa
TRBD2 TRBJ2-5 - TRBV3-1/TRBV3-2 TGTGCCAGCAGCCAAGAAGGGACTAGAAGGTCAGAGACCCAGTACTTC CASSQEGTRRSETQYF
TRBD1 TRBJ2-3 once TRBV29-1 TGCAGCGTTGGTAAAGGGACAGGGCAGGGAACGCAGTATTTT CSVGKGTGQGTQYF
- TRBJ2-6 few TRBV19 TGTGCCAGTAGACGTGAGATCTCTGGGGCCAACGTCCTGACTTTC CASRREISGANVLTF
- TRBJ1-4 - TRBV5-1 TGCGCCAGCAGCTTGGGAGGGACAACTAATGAAAAACTGTTTTTT CASSLGGTTNEKLFF
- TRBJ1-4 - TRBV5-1 TGCGCCAGCAGCTGGTGGAACGGAGCAACTAATGAAAAACTGTTTTTT CASSWWNGATNEKLFF
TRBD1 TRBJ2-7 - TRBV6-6 TGTGCCAGCACTGACGACCCAGACAGGGGTTCCCACGAGCAGTACTTC CASTDDPDRGSHEQYF
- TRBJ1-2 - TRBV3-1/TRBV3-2 TGTGCCAGCAGCCGTAATGCGGGGGCTGGGACGACCAACTATGGCTACACCTTC CASSRNAGAGTTNYGYTF
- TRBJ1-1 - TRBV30 TGTGCCTCGACTCGTGTAAGAACTGAAGCTTTCTTT CASTRVRTEAFF
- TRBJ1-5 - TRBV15 TGTGCCACCAGCAGAGCCCGGAACAGTGACAATCAGCCCCAGCATTTT CATSRARNSDNQPQHF
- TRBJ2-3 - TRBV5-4 TGTGCCAGCAGCTTCCGACAAGCTAGCACAGATACGCAGTATTTT CASSFRQASTDTQYF
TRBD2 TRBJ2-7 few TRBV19 TGTGCCAGTAGTCTTCAGGCGGGAGCTTACGAGCAGTACTTC CASSLQAGAYEQYF
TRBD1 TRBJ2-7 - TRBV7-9 TGTGCCAGCAGCCCCCAATGGGGACAGGGCTACGAGCAGTACTTC CASSPQWGQGYEQYF